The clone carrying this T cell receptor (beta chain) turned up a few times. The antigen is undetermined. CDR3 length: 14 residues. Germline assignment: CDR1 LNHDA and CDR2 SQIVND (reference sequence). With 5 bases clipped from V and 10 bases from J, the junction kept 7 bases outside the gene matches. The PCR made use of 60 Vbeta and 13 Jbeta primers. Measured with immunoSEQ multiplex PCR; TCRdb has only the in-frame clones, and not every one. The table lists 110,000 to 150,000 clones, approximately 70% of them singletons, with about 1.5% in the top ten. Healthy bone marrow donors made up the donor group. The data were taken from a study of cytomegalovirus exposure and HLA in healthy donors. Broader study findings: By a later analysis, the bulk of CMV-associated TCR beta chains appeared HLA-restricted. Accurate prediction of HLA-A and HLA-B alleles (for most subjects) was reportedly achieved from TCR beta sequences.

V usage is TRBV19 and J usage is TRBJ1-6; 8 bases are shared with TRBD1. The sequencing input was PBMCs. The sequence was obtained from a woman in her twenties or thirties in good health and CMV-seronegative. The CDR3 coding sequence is TGTGCCAGTAGTCTCGGGACAGGCGCCTCACCCCTCCACTTT. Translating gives CASSLGTGASPLHF.